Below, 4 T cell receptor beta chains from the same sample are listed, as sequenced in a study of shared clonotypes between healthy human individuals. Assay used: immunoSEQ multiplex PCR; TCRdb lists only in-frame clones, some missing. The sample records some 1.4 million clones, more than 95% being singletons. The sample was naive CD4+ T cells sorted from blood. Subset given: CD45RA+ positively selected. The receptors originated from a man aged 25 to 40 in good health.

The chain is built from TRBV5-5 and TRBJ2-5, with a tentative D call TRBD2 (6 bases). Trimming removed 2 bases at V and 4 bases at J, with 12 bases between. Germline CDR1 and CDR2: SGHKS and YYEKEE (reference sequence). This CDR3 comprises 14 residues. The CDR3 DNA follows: TGTGCCAGCAGCTTTAGGCTAGCGATAGAGACCCAGTACTTC. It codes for CASSFRLAIETQYF.

The CDR3 nucleotides read TGTGCCAGCGGAAGGGGAGAGGGATATAATTCACCCCTCCACTTT. This encodes CASGRGEGYNSPLHF. The chain uses TRBV6-1 and TRBJ1-6; TRBD1 is a possible D gene (5 bases). The germline CDR1 and CDR2 sequences are MNHNS and SASEGT. V dropped 8 bases and J dropped 4 bases, with 15 bases sitting between them. This CDR3 has 15 residues.

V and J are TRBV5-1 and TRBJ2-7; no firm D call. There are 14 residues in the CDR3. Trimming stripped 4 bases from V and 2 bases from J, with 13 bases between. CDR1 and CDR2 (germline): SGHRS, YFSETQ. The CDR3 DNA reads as TGCGCCAGCAGCCTGGCTTTTGGCACCTACGAGCAGTACTTC. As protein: CASSLAFGTYEQYF.

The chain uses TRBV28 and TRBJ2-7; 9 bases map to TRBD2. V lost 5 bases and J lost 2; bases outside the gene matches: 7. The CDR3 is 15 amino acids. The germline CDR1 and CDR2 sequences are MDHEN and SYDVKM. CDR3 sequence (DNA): TGTGCCAGCAGTCTTAGCGGGAGTGAACCCTACGAGCAGTACTTC. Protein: CASSLSGSEPYEQYF.